Shown below are 3 T cell receptor beta chains from a single sample sequenced in a study of spatial heterogeneity in lung cancer. No antigens are known for them. The time point: sample taken at primary tumor resection. TCRdb re-derived calls from the 5' RACE reads in MiXCR, one entry per CDR3 protein. This table holds about 3,400 distinct CDR3 sequences, 6.5% to 9.5% found once. Findings of the study overall: In tumors, expanded intratumoral alpha and beta TCR counts tracked mutation counts.

Specimen: lung tumor tissue, collected at surgery. The source of these receptors is a male donor with early-stage non-small cell lung cancer.

This clonotype is deemed medium-sized. The V gene is TRBV29-1, the J gene TRBJ2-2, with 10 nucleotides matching TRBD2. CDR1 SQVTM and CDR2 ANQGSEA come from the germline V gene. The V and J ends lost 7 bases and 10 bases, in that order; junction bases with no gene match: 15. CDR3 length equals 15 residues. This chain's CDR3 is CSGTWGTSANVELFF. CDR3 sequence (DNA): TGCAGCGGGACTTGGGGGACTAGCGCTAATGTGGAGCTGTTTTTT.

This clonotype was detected many times. V gene TRBV19 combines with J gene TRBJ2-1; a weak D match, TRBD2 (5 bases). Between the trimmed V and J ends, which lost 4 bases and 10 bases, there was a span of 11 bases. The CDR3 runs to 12 residues. Germline CDR1 and CDR2: LNHDA and SQIVND (reference sequence). CDR3 region: CASSTRGDEQFF. In nucleotides, the CDR3 is TGTGCCAGTAGTACTCGGGGAGACGAGCAGTTCTTC.

This clonotype occurred many times. The genes are TRBV14 and TRBJ2-7; D ambiguous. Germline assignment: CDR1 SGHDN and CDR2 FVKESK. V was pared by 1 base and J by 4 bases, with 5 bases between. This CDR3 contains 12 residues. The CDR3 sequence is CASSQARYEQYF. CDR3 coding DNA: TGTGCCAGCAGCCAAGCCCGATACGAGCAGTACTTC.